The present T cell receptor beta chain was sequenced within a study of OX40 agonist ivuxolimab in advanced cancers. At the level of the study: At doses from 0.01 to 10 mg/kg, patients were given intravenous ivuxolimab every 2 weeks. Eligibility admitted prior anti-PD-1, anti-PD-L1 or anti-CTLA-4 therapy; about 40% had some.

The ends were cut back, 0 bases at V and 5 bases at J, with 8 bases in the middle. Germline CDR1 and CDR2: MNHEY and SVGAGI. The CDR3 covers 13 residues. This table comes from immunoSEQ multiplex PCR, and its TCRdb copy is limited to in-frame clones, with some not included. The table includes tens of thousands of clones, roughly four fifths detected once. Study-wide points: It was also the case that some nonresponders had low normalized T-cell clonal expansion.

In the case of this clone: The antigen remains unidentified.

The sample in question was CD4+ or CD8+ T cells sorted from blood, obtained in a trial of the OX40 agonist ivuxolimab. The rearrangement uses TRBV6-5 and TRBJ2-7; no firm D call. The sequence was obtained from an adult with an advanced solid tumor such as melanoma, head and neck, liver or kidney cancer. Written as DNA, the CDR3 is TGTGCCAGCAGTTACTCGATAAGGGACGAGCAGTACTTC. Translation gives CASSYSIRDEQYF.